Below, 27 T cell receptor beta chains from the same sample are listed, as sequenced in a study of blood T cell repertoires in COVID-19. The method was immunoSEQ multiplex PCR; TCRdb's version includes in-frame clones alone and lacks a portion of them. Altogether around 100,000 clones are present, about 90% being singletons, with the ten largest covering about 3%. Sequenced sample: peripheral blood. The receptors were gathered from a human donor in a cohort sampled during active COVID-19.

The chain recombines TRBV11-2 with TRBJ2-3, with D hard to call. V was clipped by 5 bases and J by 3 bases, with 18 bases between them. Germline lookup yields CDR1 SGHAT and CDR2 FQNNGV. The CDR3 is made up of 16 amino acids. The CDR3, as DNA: TGTGCCAGCAGCCTAAGTTTGTTAAGCCTAACAGATACGCAGTATTTT. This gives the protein CASSLSLLSLTDTQYF.

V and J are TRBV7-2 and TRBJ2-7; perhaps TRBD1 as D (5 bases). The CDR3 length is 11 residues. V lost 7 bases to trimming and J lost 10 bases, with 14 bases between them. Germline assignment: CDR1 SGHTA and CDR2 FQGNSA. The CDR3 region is CASNQQGGQYF. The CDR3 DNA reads TGTGCCAGCAACCAGCAGGGTGGACAGTACTTC.

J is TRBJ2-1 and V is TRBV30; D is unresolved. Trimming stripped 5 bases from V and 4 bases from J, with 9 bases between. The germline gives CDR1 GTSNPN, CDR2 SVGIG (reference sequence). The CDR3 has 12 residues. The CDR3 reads CAWGELYNEQFF. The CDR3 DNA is TGTGCCTGGGGCGAGCTGTACAATGAGCAGTTCTTC. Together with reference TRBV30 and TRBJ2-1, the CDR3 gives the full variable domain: SQTIHQWPATLVQPVGSPLSLECTVEGTSNPNLYWYRQAAGRGLQLLFYSVGIGQISSEVPQNLSASRPQDRQFILSSKKLLLSDSGFYLCAWGELYNEQFFGPGTRLTVL.

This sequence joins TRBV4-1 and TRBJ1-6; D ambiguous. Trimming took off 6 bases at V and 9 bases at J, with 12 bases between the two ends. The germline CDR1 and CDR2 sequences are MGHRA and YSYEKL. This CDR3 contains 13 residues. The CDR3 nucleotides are TGCGCCAGCAGGGAGCTGGAAGCTTCACCCCTCCACTTT. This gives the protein CASRELEASPLHF.

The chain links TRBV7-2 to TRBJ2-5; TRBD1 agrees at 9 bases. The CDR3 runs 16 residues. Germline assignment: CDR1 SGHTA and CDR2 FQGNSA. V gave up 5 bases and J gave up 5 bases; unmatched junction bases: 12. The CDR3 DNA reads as TGTGCCAGCAGCGAGTCCGGGACAGGGACATGGGAGACCCAGTACTTC. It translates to CASSESGTGTWETQYF.

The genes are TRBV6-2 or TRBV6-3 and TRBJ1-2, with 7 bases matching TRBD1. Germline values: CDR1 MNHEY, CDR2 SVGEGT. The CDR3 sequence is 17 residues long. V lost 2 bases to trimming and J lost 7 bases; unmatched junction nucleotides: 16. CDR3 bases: TGTGCCAGCAGTTACACCGTGAGACAGGGCAGATTCGGTGGCTACACCTTC. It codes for CASSYTVRQGRFGGYTF.

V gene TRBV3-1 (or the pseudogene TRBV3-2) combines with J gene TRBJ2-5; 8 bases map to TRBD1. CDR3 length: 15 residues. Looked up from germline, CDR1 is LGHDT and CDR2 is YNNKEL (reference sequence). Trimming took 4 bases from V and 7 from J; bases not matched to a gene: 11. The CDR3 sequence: CASSPLRGLRATQYF. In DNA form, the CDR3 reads TGTGCCAGCAGCCCACTCAGGGGGCTTAGGGCGACCCAGTACTTC.

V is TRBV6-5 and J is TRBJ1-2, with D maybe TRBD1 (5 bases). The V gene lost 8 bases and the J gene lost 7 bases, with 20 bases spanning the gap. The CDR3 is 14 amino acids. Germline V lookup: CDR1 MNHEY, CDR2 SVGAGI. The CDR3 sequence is CASRPWTDKSGYTF. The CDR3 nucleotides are TGTGCCAGCCGCCCATGGACGGACAAGTCTGGCTACACCTTC.

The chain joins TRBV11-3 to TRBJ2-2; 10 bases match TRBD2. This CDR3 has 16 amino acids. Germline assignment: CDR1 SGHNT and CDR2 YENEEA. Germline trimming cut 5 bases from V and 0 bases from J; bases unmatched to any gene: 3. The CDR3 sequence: CASSPGLAANTGELFF. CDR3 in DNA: TGTGCCAGCAGCCCCGGACTAGCGGCGAACACCGGGGAGCTGTTTTTT.

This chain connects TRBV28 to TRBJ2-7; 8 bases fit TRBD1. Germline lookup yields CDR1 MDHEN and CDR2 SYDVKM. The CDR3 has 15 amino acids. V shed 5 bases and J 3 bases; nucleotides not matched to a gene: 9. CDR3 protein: CASSPAGQGIYEQYF. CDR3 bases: TGTGCCAGCAGTCCCGCAGGACAGGGAATCTACGAGCAGTACTTC. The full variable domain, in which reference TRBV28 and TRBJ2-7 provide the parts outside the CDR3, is DVKVTQSSRYLVKRTGEKVFLECVQDMDHENMFWYRQDPGLGLRLIYFSYDVKMKEKGDIPEGYSVSREKKERFSLILESASTNQTSMYLCASSPAGQGIYEQYFGPGTRLTVT.

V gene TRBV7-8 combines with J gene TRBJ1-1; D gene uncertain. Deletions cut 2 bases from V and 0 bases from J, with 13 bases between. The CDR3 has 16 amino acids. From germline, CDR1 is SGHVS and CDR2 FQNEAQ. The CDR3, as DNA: TGTGCCAGCAGCTTATACACTGGGAGTATGAACACTGAAGCTTTCTTT. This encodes CASSLYTGSMNTEAFF.

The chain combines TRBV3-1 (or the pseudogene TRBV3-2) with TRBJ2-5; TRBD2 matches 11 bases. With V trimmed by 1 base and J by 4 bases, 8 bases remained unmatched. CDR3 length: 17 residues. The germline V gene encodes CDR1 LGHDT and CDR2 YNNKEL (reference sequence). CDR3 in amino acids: CASSQGLAGTLPETQYF. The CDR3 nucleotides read TGTGCCAGCAGCCAAGGACTAGCGGGGACTCTTCCAGAGACCCAGTACTTC.

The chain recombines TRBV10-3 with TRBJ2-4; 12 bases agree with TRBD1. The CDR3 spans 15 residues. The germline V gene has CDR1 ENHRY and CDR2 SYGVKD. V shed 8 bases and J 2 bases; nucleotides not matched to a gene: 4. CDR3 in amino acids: CAIGGQGATKNIQYF. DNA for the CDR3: TGTGCCATCGGGGGACAGGGGGCAACCAAAAACATTCAGTACTTC.

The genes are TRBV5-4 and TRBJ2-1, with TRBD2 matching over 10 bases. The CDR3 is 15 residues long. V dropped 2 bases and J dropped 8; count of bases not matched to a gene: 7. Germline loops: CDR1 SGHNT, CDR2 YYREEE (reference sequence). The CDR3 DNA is TGTGCCAGCAGCTTCCCTAGCGGGGGAATGGATGAGCAGTTCTTC. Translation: CASSFPSGGMDEQFF.

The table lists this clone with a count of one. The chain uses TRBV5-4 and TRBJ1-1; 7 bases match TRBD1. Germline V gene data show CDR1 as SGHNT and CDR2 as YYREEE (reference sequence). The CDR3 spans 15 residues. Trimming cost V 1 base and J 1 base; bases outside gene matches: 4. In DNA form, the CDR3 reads TGTGCCAGCAGCTTGAGGGGGCAGGGGAACACTGAAGCTTTCTTT. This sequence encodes CASSLRGQGNTEAFF. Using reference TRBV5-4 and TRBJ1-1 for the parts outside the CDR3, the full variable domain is ETGVTQSPTHLIKTRGQQVTLRCSSQSGHNTVSWYQQALGQGPQFIFQYYREEENGRGNFPPRFSGLQFPNYSSELNVNALELDDSALYLCASSLRGQGNTEAFFGQGTRLTVV.

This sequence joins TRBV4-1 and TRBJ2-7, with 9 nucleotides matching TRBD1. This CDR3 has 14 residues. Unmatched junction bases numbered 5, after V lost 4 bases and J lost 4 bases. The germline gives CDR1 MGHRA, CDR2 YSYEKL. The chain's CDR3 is CASSRRDRDYEQYF. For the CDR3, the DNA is TGCGCCAGCAGCCGCCGGGACAGGGATTACGAGCAGTACTTC.

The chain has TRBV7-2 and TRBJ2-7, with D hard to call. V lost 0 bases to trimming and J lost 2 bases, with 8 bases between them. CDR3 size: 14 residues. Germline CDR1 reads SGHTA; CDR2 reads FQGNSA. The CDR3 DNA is TGTGCCAGCAGCTTAGCAACGAGAACCTACGAGCAGTACTTC. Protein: CASSLATRTYEQYF.

CDR3 sequence: CASTPAGGRLINEQFF. For the CDR3, the DNA is TGTGCCAGCACGCCAGCCGGGGGGCGGCTAATCAATGAGCAGTTCTTC. The rearrangement links TRBV27 to TRBJ2-1, with D tentatively TRBD2 (7 bases). The ends were cut back, 7 bases at V and 6 bases at J, with 22 bases in the middle. CDR3 length: 16 amino acids. Per germline, CDR1 MNHEY and CDR2 SMNVEV (reference sequence).

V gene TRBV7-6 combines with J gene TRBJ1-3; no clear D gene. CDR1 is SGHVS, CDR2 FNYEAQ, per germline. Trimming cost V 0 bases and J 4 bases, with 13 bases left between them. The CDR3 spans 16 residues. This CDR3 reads CASSLAQGRGGNTIYF. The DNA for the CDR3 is TGTGCCAGCAGCTTAGCGCAAGGGCGGGGAGGAAACACCATATATTTT.

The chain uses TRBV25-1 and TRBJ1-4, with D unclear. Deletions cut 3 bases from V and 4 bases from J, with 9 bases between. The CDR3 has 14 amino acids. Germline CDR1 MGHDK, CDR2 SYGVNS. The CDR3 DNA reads TGTGCCAGCAGTGAGAGGAGGAGTAATGAAAAACTGTTTTTT. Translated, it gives CASSERRSNEKLFF.

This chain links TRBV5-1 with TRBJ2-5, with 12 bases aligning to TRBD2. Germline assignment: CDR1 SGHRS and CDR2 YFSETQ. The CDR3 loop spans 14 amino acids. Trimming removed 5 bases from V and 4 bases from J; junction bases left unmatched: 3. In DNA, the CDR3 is TGCGCCAGCAGAAGACTAGCGGGAGTAGAGACCCAGTACTTC. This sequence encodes CASRRLAGVETQYF.

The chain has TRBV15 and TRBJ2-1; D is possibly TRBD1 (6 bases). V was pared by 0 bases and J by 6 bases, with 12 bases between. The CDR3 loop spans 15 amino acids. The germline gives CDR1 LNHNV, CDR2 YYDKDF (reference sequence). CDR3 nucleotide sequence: TGTGCCACCAGCAGAGACAGGGGTACGGGCAATGAGCAGTTCTTC. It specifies CATSRDRGTGNEQFF.

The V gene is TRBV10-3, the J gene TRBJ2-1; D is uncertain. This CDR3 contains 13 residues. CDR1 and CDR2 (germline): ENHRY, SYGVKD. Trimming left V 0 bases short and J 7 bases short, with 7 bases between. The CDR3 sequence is CAISESARNEQFF. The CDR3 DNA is TGTGCCATCAGTGAGTCAGCTCGAAATGAGCAGTTCTTC.

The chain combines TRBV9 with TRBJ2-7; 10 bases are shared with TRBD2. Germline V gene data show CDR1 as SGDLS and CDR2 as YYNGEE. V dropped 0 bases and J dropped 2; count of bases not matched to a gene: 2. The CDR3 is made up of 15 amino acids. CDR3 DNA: TGTGCCAGCAGCGTAGGGACTAGCGGCACCTACGAGCAGTACTTC. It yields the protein CASSVGTSGTYEQYF.

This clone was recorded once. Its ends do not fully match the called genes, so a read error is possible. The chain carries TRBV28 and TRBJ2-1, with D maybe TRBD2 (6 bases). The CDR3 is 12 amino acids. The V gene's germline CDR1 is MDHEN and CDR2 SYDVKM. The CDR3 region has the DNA TGTGCCAGCAGTTTATCTAGCGTGATTCCAGTCTTC. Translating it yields CASSLSSVIPVF.

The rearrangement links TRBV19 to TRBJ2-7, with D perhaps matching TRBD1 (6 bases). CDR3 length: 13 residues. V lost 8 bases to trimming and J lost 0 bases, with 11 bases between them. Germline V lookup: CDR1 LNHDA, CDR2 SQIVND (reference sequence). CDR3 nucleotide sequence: TGTGCCAGTGGGATACAGGGCTCCTACGAGCAGTACTTC. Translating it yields CASGIQGSYEQYF.

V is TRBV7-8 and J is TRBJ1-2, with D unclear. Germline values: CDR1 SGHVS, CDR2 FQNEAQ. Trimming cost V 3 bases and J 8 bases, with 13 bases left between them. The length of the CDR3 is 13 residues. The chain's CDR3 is CASSFFERVGYTF. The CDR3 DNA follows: TGTGCCAGCAGCTTTTTTGAGAGGGTCGGCTACACCTTC. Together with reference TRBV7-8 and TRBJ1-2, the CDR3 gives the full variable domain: GAGVSQSPRYKVAKRGQDVALRCDPISGHVSLFWYQQALGQGPEFLTYFQNEAQLDKSGLPSDRFFAERPEGSVSTLKIQRTQQEDSAVYLCASSFFERVGYTFGSGTRLTVV.